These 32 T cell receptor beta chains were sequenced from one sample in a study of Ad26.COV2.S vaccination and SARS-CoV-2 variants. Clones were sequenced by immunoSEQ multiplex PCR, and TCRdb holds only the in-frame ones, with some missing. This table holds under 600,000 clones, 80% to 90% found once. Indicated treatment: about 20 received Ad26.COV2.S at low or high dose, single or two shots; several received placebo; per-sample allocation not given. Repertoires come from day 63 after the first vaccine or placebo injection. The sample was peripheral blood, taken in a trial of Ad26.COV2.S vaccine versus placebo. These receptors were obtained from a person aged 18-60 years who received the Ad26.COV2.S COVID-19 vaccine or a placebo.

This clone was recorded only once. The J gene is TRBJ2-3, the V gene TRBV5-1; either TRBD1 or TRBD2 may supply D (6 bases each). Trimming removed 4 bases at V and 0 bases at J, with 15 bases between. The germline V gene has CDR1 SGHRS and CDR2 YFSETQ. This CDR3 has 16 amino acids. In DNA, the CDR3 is TGCGCCAGCAGCCCCTCGGGGGCGCCCAGCACAGATACGCAGTATTTT. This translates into CASSPSGAPSTDTQYF.

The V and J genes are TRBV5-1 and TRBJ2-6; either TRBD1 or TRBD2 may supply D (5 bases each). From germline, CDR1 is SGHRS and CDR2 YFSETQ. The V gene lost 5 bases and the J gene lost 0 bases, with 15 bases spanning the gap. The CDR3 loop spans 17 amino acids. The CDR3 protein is CASRRIGAISGANVLTF. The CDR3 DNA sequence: TGCGCCAGCAGGAGGATCGGGGCCATCTCTGGGGCCAACGTCCTGACTTTC.

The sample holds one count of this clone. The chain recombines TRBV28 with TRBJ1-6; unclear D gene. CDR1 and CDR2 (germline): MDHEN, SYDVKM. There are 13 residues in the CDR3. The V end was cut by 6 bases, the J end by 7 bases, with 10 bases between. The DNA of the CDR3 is TGTGCCAGCAGGTCGTTCGTGAATTCACCCCTCCACTTT. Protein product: CASRSFVNSPLHF.

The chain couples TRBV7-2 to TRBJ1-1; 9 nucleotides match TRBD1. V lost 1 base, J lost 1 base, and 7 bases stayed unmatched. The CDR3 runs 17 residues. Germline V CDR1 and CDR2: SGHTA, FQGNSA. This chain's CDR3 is CASSLGEDRGKNTEAFF. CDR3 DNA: TGTGCCAGCAGCTTAGGGGAGGACAGGGGCAAGAACACTGAAGCTTTCTTT. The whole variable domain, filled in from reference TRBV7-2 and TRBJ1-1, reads GAGVSQSPSNKVTEKGKDVELRCDPISGHTALYWYRQSLGQGLEFLIYFQGNSAPDKSGLPSDRFSAERTGGSVSTLTIQRTQQEDSAVYLCASSLGEDRGKNTEAFFGQGTRLTVV.

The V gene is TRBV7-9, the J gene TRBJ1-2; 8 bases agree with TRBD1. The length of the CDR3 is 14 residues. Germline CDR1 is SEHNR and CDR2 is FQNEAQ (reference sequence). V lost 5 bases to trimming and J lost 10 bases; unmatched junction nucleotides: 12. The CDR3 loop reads CASSPGDRIPLYTF. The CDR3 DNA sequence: TGTGCCAGCAGCCCCGGGGACAGGATCCCGCTCTACACCTTC.

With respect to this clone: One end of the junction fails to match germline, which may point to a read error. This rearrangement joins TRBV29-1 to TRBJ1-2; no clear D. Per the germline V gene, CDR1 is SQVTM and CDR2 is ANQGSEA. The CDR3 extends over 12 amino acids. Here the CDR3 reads CSVEGPGPGYTF. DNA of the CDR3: TGCAGCGTAGAAGGACCCGGCCCTGGCTACACCTTC.

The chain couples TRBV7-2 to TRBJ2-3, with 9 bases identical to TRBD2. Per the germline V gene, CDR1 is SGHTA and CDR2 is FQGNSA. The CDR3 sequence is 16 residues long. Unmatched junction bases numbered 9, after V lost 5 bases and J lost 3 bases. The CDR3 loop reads CASSLAGGRGTDTQYF. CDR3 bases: TGTGCCAGCAGCCTTGCGGGGGGGCGGGGGACAGATACGCAGTATTTT.

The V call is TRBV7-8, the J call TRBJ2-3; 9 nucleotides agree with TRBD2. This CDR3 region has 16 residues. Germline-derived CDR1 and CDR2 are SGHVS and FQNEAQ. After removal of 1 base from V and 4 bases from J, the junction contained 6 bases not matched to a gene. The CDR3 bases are TGTGCCAGCAGCTTAGTTGCGGGAGGGCCTGCAGATACGCAGTATTTT. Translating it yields CASSLVAGGPADTQYF.

The chain's CDR3 is CASSLAGTGANVLTF. CDR3 nucleotide sequence: TGTGCCAGCAGCTTAGCAGGGACTGGGGCCAACGTCCTGACTTTC. V is TRBV7-9 and J is TRBJ2-6; D is undetermined. V was clipped by 0 bases and J by 2 bases, with 5 bases between them. The V gene's germline CDR1 is SEHNR and CDR2 FQNEAQ (reference sequence). This CDR3 is 15 amino acids long.

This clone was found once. The DNA of the CDR3 is TGTGCCAGCAGCTCCCTAGTAGGACTAGCGGGTTACAATGAGCAGTTCTTC. Amino acid sequence: CASSSLVGLAGYNEQFF. This chain uses TRBV9 with TRBJ2-1; TRBD2 matches at 11 bases. Unmatched junction bases numbered 10, after V lost 4 bases and J lost 4 bases. The CDR3 consists of 17 residues. CDR1 is SGDLS, CDR2 YYNGEE, per germline. Complete variable domain (other parts from reference TRBV9 and TRBJ2-1): DSGVTQTPKHLITATGQRVTLRCSPRSGDLSVYWYQQSLDQGLQFLIQYYNGEERAKGNILERFSAQQFPDLHSELNLSSLELGDSALYFCASSSLVGLAGYNEQFFGPGTRLTVL.

Here the CDR3 DNA reads TGTGCCAGCAGCCGCGCGTTGGGAAACACCATATATTTT. This gives the protein CASSRALGNTIYF. The rearrangement links TRBV5-4 to TRBJ1-3; D is unclear. The germline CDR1 and CDR2 sequences are SGHNT and YYREEE (reference sequence). The CDR3 length is 13 residues. Trimming stripped 4 bases from V and 4 bases from J, with 9 bases between.

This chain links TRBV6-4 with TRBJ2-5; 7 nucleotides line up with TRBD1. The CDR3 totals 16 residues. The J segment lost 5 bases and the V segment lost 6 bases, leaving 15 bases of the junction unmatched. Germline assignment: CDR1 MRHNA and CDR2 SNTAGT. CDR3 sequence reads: CASRGTGATSMETQYF. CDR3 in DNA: TGTGCCAGCAGGGGAACAGGGGCCACTAGTATGGAGACCCAGTACTTC.

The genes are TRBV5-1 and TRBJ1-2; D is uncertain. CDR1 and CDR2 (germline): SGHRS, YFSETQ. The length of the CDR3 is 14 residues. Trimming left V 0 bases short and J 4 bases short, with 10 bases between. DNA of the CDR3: TGCGCCAGCAGCTTGGGACAACCAGCCTATGGCTACACCTTC. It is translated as CASSLGQPAYGYTF.

CDR3 loop: CASSSDTEAFF. The DNA for the CDR3 is TGCGCCAGCAGCTCGGACACTGAAGCTTTCTTT. The chain carries TRBV4-3 and TRBJ1-1; D gene ambiguous. Germline V gene sequence: CDR1 LGHNA, CDR2 YSLEER. The length of the CDR3 is 11 residues. The V end lost 5 bases, the J end lost 3 bases, and 4 bases lay between the germline ends.

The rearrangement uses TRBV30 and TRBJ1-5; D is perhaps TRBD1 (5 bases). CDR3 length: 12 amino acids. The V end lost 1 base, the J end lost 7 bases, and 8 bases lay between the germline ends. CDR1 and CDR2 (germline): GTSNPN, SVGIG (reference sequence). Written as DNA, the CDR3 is TGTGCCTGGAGTGGGGGCAGACAGCCCCAGCATTTT. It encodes CAWSGGRQPQHF.

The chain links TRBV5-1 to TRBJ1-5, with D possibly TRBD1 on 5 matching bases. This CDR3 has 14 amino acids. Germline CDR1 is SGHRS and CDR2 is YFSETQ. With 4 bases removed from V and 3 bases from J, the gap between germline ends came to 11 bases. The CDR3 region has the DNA TGCGCCAGCAGCACGGACGGACACAATCAGCCCCAGCATTTT. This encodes CASSTDGHNQPQHF.

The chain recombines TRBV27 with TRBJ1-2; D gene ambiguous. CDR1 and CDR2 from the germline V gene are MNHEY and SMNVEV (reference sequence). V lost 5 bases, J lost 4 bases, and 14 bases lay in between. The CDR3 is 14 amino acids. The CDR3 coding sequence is TGTGCCAGCAGTACGACGGGATCCCTCTATGGCTACACCTTC. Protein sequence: CASSTTGSLYGYTF.

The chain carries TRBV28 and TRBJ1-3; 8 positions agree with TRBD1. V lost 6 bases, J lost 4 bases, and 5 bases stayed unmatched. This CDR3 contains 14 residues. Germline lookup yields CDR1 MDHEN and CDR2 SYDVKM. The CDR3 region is CASSNRGSGNTIYF. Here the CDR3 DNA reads TGTGCCAGCAGCAACAGGGGGAGCGGAAACACCATATATTTT.

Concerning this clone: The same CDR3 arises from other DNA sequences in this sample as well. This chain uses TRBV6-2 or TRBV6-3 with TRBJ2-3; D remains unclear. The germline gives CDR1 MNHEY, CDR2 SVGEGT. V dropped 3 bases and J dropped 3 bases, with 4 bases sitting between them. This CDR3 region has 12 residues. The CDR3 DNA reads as TGTGCCAGCAGTTATCCTACAGATACGCAGTATTTT. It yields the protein CASSYPTDTQYF.

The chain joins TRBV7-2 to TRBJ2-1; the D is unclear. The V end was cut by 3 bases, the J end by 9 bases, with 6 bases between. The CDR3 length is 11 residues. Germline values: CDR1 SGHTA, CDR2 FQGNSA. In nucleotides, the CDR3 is TGTGCCAGCAGCTTTCCCGGTGAGCAGTTCTTC. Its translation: CASSFPGEQFF.

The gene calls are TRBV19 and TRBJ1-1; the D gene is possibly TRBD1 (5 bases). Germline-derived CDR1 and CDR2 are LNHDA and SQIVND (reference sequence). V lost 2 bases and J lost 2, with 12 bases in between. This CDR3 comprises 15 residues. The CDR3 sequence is CASSIKTGANTEAFF. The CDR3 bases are TGTGCCAGTAGTATAAAGACTGGGGCTAACACTGAAGCTTTCTTT.

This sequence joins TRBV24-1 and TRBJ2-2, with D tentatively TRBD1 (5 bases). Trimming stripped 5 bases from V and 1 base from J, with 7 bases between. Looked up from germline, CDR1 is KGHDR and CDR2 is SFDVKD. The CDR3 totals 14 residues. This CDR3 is CATSVGENTGELFF. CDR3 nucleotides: TGTGCCACCAGTGTAGGGGAGAACACCGGGGAGCTGTTTTTT.

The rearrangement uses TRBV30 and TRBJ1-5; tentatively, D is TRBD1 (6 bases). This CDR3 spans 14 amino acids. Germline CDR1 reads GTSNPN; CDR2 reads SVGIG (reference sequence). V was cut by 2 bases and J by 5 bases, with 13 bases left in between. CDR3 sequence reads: CAWSTYRVDQPQHF. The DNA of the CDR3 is TGTGCCTGGAGTACTTACAGGGTAGATCAGCCCCAGCATTTT.

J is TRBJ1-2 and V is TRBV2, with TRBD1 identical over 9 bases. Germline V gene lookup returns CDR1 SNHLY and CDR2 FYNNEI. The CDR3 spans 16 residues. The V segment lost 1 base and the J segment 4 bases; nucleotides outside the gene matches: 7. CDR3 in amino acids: CASSEVSTGGAYGYTF. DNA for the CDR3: TGTGCCAGCAGTGAAGTGTCGACAGGGGGGGCCTATGGCTACACCTTC.

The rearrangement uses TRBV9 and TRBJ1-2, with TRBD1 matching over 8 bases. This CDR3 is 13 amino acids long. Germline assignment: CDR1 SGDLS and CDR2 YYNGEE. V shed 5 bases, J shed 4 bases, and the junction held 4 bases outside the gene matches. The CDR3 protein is CASRRGQAYGYTF. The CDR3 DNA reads TGTGCCAGCAGGAGGGGACAGGCCTATGGCTACACCTTC.

CDR3: CASSPKVGGGNAEQFF. The CDR3 DNA sequence: TGTGCCAGCAGCCCCAAGGTGGGCGGCGGTAACGCTGAGCAGTTCTTC. The chain couples TRBV11-2 to TRBJ2-1; the D is unclear. This CDR3 is 16 amino acids long. The ends were cut back, 5 bases at V and 9 bases at J, with 23 bases in the middle. The germline CDR1 and CDR2 sequences are SGHAT and FQNNGV.

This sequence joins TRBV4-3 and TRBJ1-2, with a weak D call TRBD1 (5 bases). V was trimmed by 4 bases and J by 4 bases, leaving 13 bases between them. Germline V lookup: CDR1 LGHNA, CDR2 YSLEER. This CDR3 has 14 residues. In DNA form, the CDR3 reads TGCGCCAGCAGCCCTGGACGGACACCCTATGGCTACACCTTC. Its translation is CASSPGRTPYGYTF.

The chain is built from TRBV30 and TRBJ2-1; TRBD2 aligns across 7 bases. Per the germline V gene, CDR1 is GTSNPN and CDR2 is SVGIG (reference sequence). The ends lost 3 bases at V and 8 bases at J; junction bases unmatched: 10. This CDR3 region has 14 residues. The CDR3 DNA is TGTGCCTGGAGGGGCGGGAGCAGAGGGGATGAGCAGTTCTTC. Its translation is CAWRGGSRGDEQFF.

CDR3: CASSHTGLAGGPSYEQYF. The CDR3 coding sequence is TGTGCCAGCAGCCACACGGGACTAGCGGGAGGCCCATCCTACGAGCAGTACTTC. V is TRBV7-9 and J is TRBJ2-7; TRBD2 matches at 15 bases. The V gene end was trimmed by 5 bases and the J gene end by 1 base; junction bases not matched to a gene: 9. The CDR3 totals 18 residues. Germline V gene lookup returns CDR1 SEHNR and CDR2 FQNEAQ (reference sequence).

The CDR3 loop reads CASSVTYVGTEAFF. CDR3 bases: TGTGCCAGCAGCGTCACTTACGTGGGTACTGAAGCTTTCTTT. The V and J genes are TRBV9 and TRBJ1-1; D remains unclear. The CDR3 spans 14 residues. Trimming shortened V by 2 bases and J by 5 bases, and 13 bases separated the two germline ends. In germline, CDR1 is SGDLS, CDR2 YYNGEE. The full variable domain, with the rest looked up from reference TRBV9 and TRBJ1-1, is DSGVTQTPKHLITATGQRVTLRCSPRSGDLSVYWYQQSLDQGLQFLIQYYNGEERAKGNILERFSAQQFPDLHSELNLSSLELGDSALYFCASSVTYVGTEAFFGQGTRLTVV.

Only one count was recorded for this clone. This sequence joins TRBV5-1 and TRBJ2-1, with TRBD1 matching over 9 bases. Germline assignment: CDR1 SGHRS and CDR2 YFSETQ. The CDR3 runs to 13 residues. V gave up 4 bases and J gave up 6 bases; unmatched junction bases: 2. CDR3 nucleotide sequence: TGCGCCAGCAGCATGGACAGGGGCAATGAGCAGTTCTTC. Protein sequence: CASSMDRGNEQFF.

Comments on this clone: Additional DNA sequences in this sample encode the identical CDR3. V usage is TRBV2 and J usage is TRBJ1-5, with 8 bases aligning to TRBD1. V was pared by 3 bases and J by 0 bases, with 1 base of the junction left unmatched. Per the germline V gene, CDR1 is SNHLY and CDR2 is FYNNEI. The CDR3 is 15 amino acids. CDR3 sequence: CASSEDRASNQPQHF. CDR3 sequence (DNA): TGTGCCAGCAGTGAGGACAGGGCTAGCAATCAGCCCCAGCATTTT.